The source of this TCR beta chain is a study of blood T cell repertoires in COVID-19 (dated by TCRdb to 2018 to 2021). Regarding the study in general: Samples covering the acute and convalescent phases of COVID-19 were provided by collaborators in the United States, Italy and Spain. Where available, HLA class I and class II types were taken from metadata supplied by the sample provider and were not determined by assay-based typing. A freely available public database, intended as a resource for researchers studying the immune response to SARS-CoV-2, is where the repertoires were released. Samples were obtained from the ongoing ImmuneRACE study (first 160 participants) and from 1,200 or so subjects provided by 6 global collaborators. The material from the prospective study consisted of cDNA or gDNA derived from T cells, B-cell-depleted T cells, or PBMCs. Subjects who had been exposed to COVID-19, were actively infected with it, or had recovered from it provided the deeply sampled blood TCRbeta repertoires that made up the dataset. Nearly every sample came with metadata listing a de-identified subject ID, COVID-19 status, age in years and sex.

This clone was counted only a few times. Its antigen specificity is not known. It has no much larger one-base neighbor in the sample; base qualities were not kept. General conclusions and limits of the study: How much clinical and demographic metadata was included differed by source and by participant, and the metadata was provided uncurated.

Participants in the prospective study were enrolled through a virtual design, were aged roughly 18 to 100 years, and lived in roughly 26 United States geographic areas. Cohort assignment in the prospective study relied on participant-reported clinical history from a screening survey and a study questionnaire. ImmuneRACE Cohort 3 recovered participants were defined by two consecutive negative NP/OP PCR tests, healthcare professional clearance, or symptom resolution. In the prospective study, mobile phlebotomists collected whole blood, serum and a nasopharyngeal or oropharyngeal swab from each participant. Additional blood draws and questionnaires over an approximately two-month period could optionally be provided by prospective study participants. Blood samples from the prospective study were shipped frozen or at room temperature prior to DNA extraction. TCRbeta CDR3 regions were amplified from genomic DNA by means of the immunoSEQ Assay, a bias-controlled multiplex PCR. As for the original processing: Within the assay, amplification of reference gene primers was used to estimate how many nucleated cells each sample contained. Sequence reads were collapsed and filtered to measure the absolute abundance of every unique TCRbeta CDR3 rearrangement. For each sample, productive Simpson clonality was calculated as the square root of Simpson's diversity index across productive rearrangements. TCRdb retrieved this table from immuneACCESS and kept in-frame rearrangements only. Not all clones are present; in checked studies, unresolved V genes account for under half, and no reason is known for the remainder. The D gene and trimming were derived from the DNA, and the V and J assignments and clone size from that table. The table for this sample lists roughly 130,000 clones; 80% to 90% of them were counted only once. About 2.5% of the sample lies in the top ten.

CDR1 and CDR2 are read off the germline V gene as SGHVS and FQNEAQ. Trimming takes 1 base off V and 6 bases off J; junction bases not matched to a gene: 13. The cysteine opens and the phenylalanine closes a CDR3 of 17 amino acids. Here the CDR3 DNA is all that survives: 51 bases in frame from base 1. In this chain, TRBV7-8 is recombined with TRBJ1-2, with TRBD1 matching 8 junction bases. The sequenced material came from PBMCs or T cells enriched from blood (not recorded which). This sequence was found in a woman between 45 and 60 years old who had recovered from COVID-19. The bases read TGTGCCAGCAGCTTAGATTACGGTGACAGGGGAGGAGATGGCTACACCTTC. Protein translation: CASSLDYGDRGGDGYTF. The entire variable domain, with the stretches around the CDR3 drawn from the reference TRBV7-8 and TRBJ1-2 proteins, is GAGVSQSPRYKVAKRGQDVALRCDPISGHVSLFWYQQALGQGPEFLTYFQNEAQLDKSGLPSDRFFAERPEGSVSTLKIQRTQQEDSAVYLCASSLDYGDRGGDGYTFGSGTRLTVV.